This TCR beta chain was observed in a study of Graves' ophthalmopathy and Graves' hyperthyroidism. Ineligible for inclusion were patients with other autoimmune diseases, uncontrolled infections, pregnancy or lactation. CDR3 regions of TCR beta were amplified from RNA transcripts. Investigators did first-round RT-PCR with HTBI primers, then second-round multiplex PCR. TCRdb fed the multiplex PCR reads into MiXCR, producing one record per CDR3 protein. The sample has about 390,000 distinct CDR3 sequences; 15% to 17% are singletons. Trimming took off 5 bases at V and 2 bases at J, with 12 bases between the two ends. CDR1 and CDR2 from the germline V gene are DFQATT and SNEGSKA (reference sequence). The CDR3 runs 13 residues. This clonotype has at least ten counts.

Sequences were obtained from peripheral blood. The V gene is TRBV20-1, the J gene TRBJ1-2; the D gene is possibly TRBD1 (5 bases). The clonotype comes from a woman aged 18-30 years with stable Graves' hyperthyroidism. The CDR3 region has the DNA TGCAGTGCTCTGTCGACAGAAAACTATGGCTACACCTTC. The encoded protein is CSALSTENYGYTF.